This T cell receptor (beta chain) derives from a study of T cell responses to AZD1222 COVID-19 vaccine. Per the germline V gene, CDR1 is SGHTA and CDR2 is FQGNSA. The trim removed 3 bases at V and 2 bases at J, leaving 7 bases unmatched. The CDR3 loop spans 15 amino acids. Clones were read by immunoSEQ multiplex PCR, and TCRdb kept only the in-frame ones, dropping some. The repertoire holds 150,000 or so clones, with roughly nine tenths as singletons. This rearrangement joins TRBV7-2 to TRBJ2-7; TRBD2 agrees at 7 bases. The sample here was peripheral blood, taken on day 0 of MenACWY control vaccination. This receptor was obtained from an adult in good health. The CDR3 sequence: CASSFSGTTTYEQYF. CDR3 in DNA: TGTGCCAGCAGCTTCTCCGGGACTACCACCTACGAGCAGTACTTC.